Below, 27 T cell receptor beta chains from the same sample are listed, as sequenced in a study of identical twins. TCRdb reanalysed the 5' RACE reads using MiXCR and keeps one entry per CDR3 protein. The table lists about 690,000 distinct CDR3 sequences, 5.5% to 7.5% of them singletons, with under 2% in the top ten. The sample consisted of naive T cells sorted from blood. These receptors came from a man aged 18 to 35 in good health.

This clonotype was observed a few times. The V and J genes are TRBV6-5 and TRBJ2-2; 8 nucleotides agree with TRBD2. Trimming cost V 2 bases and J 6 bases; bases outside gene matches: 11. CDR1 and CDR2 (germline): MNHEY, SVGAGI. The CDR3 totals 17 residues. CDR3 protein: CASSYAGTRFVAGELFF. The CDR3 coding sequence is TGTGCCAGCAGTTACGCGGGGACTAGGTTTGTCGCCGGGGAGCTGTTTTTT.

This clonotype was detected ten times or more. The chain uses TRBV28 and TRBJ1-5; D uncertain. CDR1 is MDHEN and CDR2 is SYDVKM in the germline V gene. V lost 6 bases and J lost 6, with 12 bases in between. CDR3 size: 13 residues. CDR3 sequence: CASRPRAGQPQHF. The DNA for the CDR3 is TGTGCCAGCAGACCCCGGGCTGGTCAGCCCCAGCATTTT. The full variable domain, completed using reference TRBV28 and TRBJ1-5, is DVKVTQSSRYLVKRTGEKVFLECVQDMDHENMFWYRQDPGLGLRLIYFSYDVKMKEKGDIPEGYSVSREKKERFSLILESASTNQTSMYLCASRPRAGQPQHFGDGTRLSIL.

This clonotype was detected ten times or more. The chain combines TRBV12-3 or TRBV12-4 with TRBJ2-2; possibly TRBD1 for D (5 bases). V gave up 6 bases and J gave up 6 bases, with 14 bases separating them. CDR3 length: 14 residues. The CDR3 reads CASSLGLEAGELFF. In nucleotides, the CDR3 is TGTGCCAGCAGCCTGGGGCTAGAAGCCGGGGAGCTGTTTTTT.

The table lists this clonotype with a few counts. The genes are TRBV7-9 and TRBJ2-1; D call uncertain. Germline values: CDR1 SEHNR, CDR2 FQNEAQ (reference sequence). The CDR3 is 12 amino acids. With 1 base removed from V and 12 bases from J, the gap between germline ends came to 10 bases. The CDR3 sequence: CASSLGRSGQFF. In DNA form, the CDR3 reads TGTGCCAGCAGCTTAGGTAGATCCGGGCAGTTCTTC.

Many counts were recorded for this clonotype. The V and J genes are TRBV5-6 and TRBJ2-1; D remains unclear. Germline V gene sequence: CDR1 SGHDT, CDR2 YYEEEE. This CDR3 is 13 amino acids long. Deletions cut 0 bases from V and 10 bases from J, with 11 bases between. CDR3 amino acids: CASSLGQLLEQFF. The DNA for the CDR3 is TGTGCCAGCAGCTTGGGGCAGCTATTAGAGCAGTTCTTC.

This clonotype was observed a handful of times. Here the CDR3 reads CASSLVRSPLHF. CDR3 nucleotide sequence: TGTGCCAGCAGCTTAGTTCGCTCACCCCTCCACTTT. The V and J genes are TRBV7-9 and TRBJ1-6; D not resolved. With 1 base removed from V and 10 bases from J, the gap between germline ends came to 5 bases. The CDR3 totals 12 residues. Germline V lookup: CDR1 SEHNR, CDR2 FQNEAQ (reference sequence).

In its sample, this clonotype was seen many times. The chain's CDR3 is CASSLEAGVVTGELFF. In nucleotides, the CDR3 is TGTGCCAGCAGCTTGGAGGCAGGGGTTGTGACCGGGGAGCTGTTTTTT. V gene TRBV7-2 combines with J gene TRBJ2-2; possible D gene TRBD1, 6 bases. This CDR3 region has 16 residues. V gave up 3 bases and J gave up 5 bases, with 16 bases separating them. The germline V gene encodes CDR1 SGHTA and CDR2 FQGNSA.

This clonotype was counted at least ten times. The rearrangement joins TRBV5-1 to TRBJ2-1; 8 bases fit TRBD2. The germline gives CDR1 SGHRS, CDR2 YFSETQ. V dropped 0 bases and J dropped 9; count of bases not matched to a gene: 5. The CDR3 totals 14 residues. CDR3 amino acids: CASSLGGTRIEQFF. CDR3 nucleotides: TGCGCCAGCAGCTTGGGAGGGACTAGGATTGAGCAGTTCTTC.

This rearrangement joins TRBV6-2 or TRBV6-3 to TRBJ2-7; D ambiguous. From germline, CDR1 is MNHEY and CDR2 SVGEGT. Trimming left V 5 bases short and J 7 bases short, with 15 bases between. The CDR3 spans 13 residues. The DNA of the CDR3 is TGTGCCAGCAGTCGGACGATGACAAGGGAGCAGTACTTC. Its translation: CASSRTMTREQYF.

In this sample, this clonotype turned up many times. This chain links TRBV5-1 with TRBJ2-3; possible D gene TRBD1, 6 bases. Germline V CDR1 and CDR2: SGHRS, YFSETQ. This CDR3 contains 16 residues. V shed 3 bases and J shed 5 bases, with 19 bases lying between them. The CDR3 bases are TGCGCCAGCAGCTCAAAACCCGACAGGATGCAAGATACGCAGTATTTT. This codes for CASSSKPDRMQDTQYF.

This clonotype appeared many times. This chain uses TRBV27 with TRBJ1-6; D perhaps matches TRBD1 (6 bases). Between the trimmed V and J ends, which lost 5 bases and 8 bases, there was a span of 13 bases. Germline V gives CDR1 MNHEY, CDR2 SMNVEV (reference sequence). The CDR3 spans 14 residues. The CDR3 sequence is CASSPTGWDSPLHF. CDR3 DNA sequence: TGTGCCAGCAGTCCAACAGGGTGGGATTCACCCCTCCACTTT.

This clonotype was observed a few times. This chain connects TRBV12-3 or TRBV12-4 to TRBJ2-5; 9 nucleotides align to TRBD1. The V segment lost 3 bases and the J segment 2 bases; nucleotides outside the gene matches: 7. The CDR3 is made up of 16 amino acids. The CDR3 protein is CASSFRDRALQETQYF. CDR3 DNA: TGTGCCAGCAGTTTCCGGGACAGGGCCCTACAAGAGACCCAGTACTTC.

This clonotype has just one count. A read error may be the cause here, since a much bigger clone is one base away. The CDR3 does not end in the conserved phenylalanine or tryptophan, so this is likely a read error. The V call is TRBV29-1, the J call TRBJ1-1; tentative D call: TRBD1 (5 bases). The CDR3 length is 14 residues. Germline V lookup: CDR1 SQVTM, CDR2 ANQGSEA. V was clipped by 6 bases and J by 1 base, with 15 bases between them. CDR3 sequence reads: CSVEPGTGNTEAFS. In DNA, the CDR3 is TGCAGCGTCGAGCCGGGGACGGGGAACACTGAAGCTTTCTCT.

This clonotype came up many times. The V call is TRBV27, the J call TRBJ1-2; perhaps TRBD1 as D (6 bases). Germline V lookup: CDR1 MNHEY, CDR2 SMNVEV (reference sequence). The CDR3 contains 16 residues. Trimming stripped 2 bases from V and 4 bases from J, with 17 bases between. The CDR3 sequence is CASSLIKDRHSYGYTF. CDR3 sequence (DNA): TGTGCCAGCAGTTTAATTAAGGACAGACATTCCTATGGCTACACCTTC.

This clonotype was found many times. The chain has TRBV20-1 and TRBJ1-3, with D possibly being TRBD1 (6 bases). The length of the CDR3 is 13 residues. Germline-derived CDR1 and CDR2 are DFQATT and SNEGSKA (reference sequence). Between the trimmed V and J ends, which lost 1 base and 4 bases, there was a span of 8 bases. CDR3 nucleotide sequence: TGCAGTGCTAGAGCGGGACAAGGAAACACCATATATTTT. Translation gives CSARAGQGNTIYF.

Many counts were recorded for this clonotype. The chain couples TRBV5-1 to TRBJ2-7; a weak D match, TRBD1 (6 bases). The V gene lost 0 bases and the J gene lost 6 bases, with 13 bases spanning the gap. Germline CDR1 is SGHRS and CDR2 is YFSETQ. The CDR3 has 14 amino acids. The DNA for the CDR3 is TGCGCCAGCAGCTTGGAGTGGGGGCTAGGCGAGCAGTACTTC. Its protein is CASSLEWGLGEQYF.

This clonotype was counted many times. V usage is TRBV11-2 and J usage is TRBJ1-1, with a possible D match to TRBD1 (5 bases). Trimming took off 6 bases at V and 6 bases at J, with 20 bases between the two ends. Per germline, CDR1 SGHAT and CDR2 FQNNGV. The CDR3 spans 15 residues. The CDR3 DNA reads TGTGCCAGCAGGCGCGTTGAGGGACTTTTGCCTGAAGCTTTCTTT. Its protein product is CASRRVEGLLPEAFF.

Many counts were recorded for this clonotype. The chain has TRBV5-1 and TRBJ2-2, with D tentatively TRBD1 or TRBD2 (5 bases each). The CDR3 consists of 16 residues. Germline CDR1 and CDR2: SGHRS and YFSETQ. Between the trimmed V and J ends, which lost 5 bases and 4 bases, there was a span of 18 bases. The CDR3 here is CASRQGEGGGTGELFF. The CDR3 nucleotides read TGCGCCAGCAGGCAGGGAGAGGGCGGAGGCACCGGGGAGCTGTTTTTT. Drawing the rest from reference TRBV5-1 and TRBJ2-2, the complete variable domain is KAGVTQTPRYLIKTRGQQVTLSCSPISGHRSVSWYQQTPGQGLQFLFEYFSETQRNKGNFPGRFSGRQFSNSRSEMNVSTLELGDSALYLCASRQGEGGGTGELFFGEGSRLTVL.

This clonotype was counted at least ten times. Written as DNA, the CDR3 is TGTGCCAGCTGGGACTTAGTAAACGAGCAGTACTTC. This codes for CASWDLVNEQYF. This chain links TRBV28 with TRBJ2-7; a possible D gene is TRBD2 (6 bases). The germline CDR1 and CDR2 sequences are MDHEN and SYDVKM. The CDR3 has 12 amino acids. V lost 8 bases to trimming and J lost 5 bases, with 13 bases between them. Based on the CDR3 plus reference TRBV28 and TRBJ2-7, the full variable domain is DVKVTQSSRYLVKRTGEKVFLECVQDMDHENMFWYRQDPGLGLRLIYFSYDVKMKEKGDIPEGYSVSREKKERFSLILESASTNQTSMYLCASWDLVNEQYFGPGTRLTVT.

This clonotype was picked up many times. The gene calls are TRBV24-1 and TRBJ1-5; a possible D gene is TRBD1 (6 bases). The CDR3 is 15 residues long. Germline V gives CDR1 KGHDR, CDR2 SFDVKD. Trimming pared 6 bases from V and 5 bases from J, leaving 16 bases between. The CDR3 sequence: CATSPRGGTDQPQHF. The CDR3 DNA is TGTGCCACCAGTCCCCGAGGGGGGACGGATCAGCCCCAGCATTTT.

This chain joins TRBV4-1 and TRBJ2-2; TRBD2 aligns across 11 bases. After removal of 3 bases from V and 4 bases from J, the junction contained 4 bases not matched to a gene. The CDR3 runs 16 residues. The germline V gene has CDR1 MGHRA and CDR2 YSYEKL. CDR3 bases: TGCGCCAGCAGCCAGCTGGGACTAGCGGTCACCGGGGAGCTGTTTTTT. Translated: CASSQLGLAVTGELFF.

This clonotype has ten or more counts. This chain connects TRBV7-7 to TRBJ2-1, with 9 bases matching TRBD2. Unmatched junction bases numbered 12, after V lost 10 bases and J lost 5 bases. The CDR3 spans 15 residues. Germline V gene sequence: CDR1 SSHAT, CDR2 FNYEAQ (reference sequence). Here the CDR3 DNA reads TGTGCCACCTCCTCCGGGACTAGCCCCGACAATGAGCAGTTCTTC. It specifies CATSSGTSPDNEQFF.

The rearrangement joins TRBV7-9 to TRBJ1-6; weak D call: TRBD1 (6 bases). In germline, CDR1 is SEHNR, CDR2 FQNEAQ (reference sequence). Trimming took 2 bases from V and 9 from J, leaving 17 bases between them. The CDR3 runs 16 residues. Here the CDR3 DNA reads TGTGCCAGCAGCTTATACCGTCGAGGCAGGGGTTCACCCCTCCACTTT. Translated, it gives CASSLYRRGRGSPLHF.

This clonotype showed up just a few times. The chain couples TRBV29-1 to TRBJ2-4; D may be TRBD1 or TRBD2 (6 bases each). CDR1 and CDR2 (germline): SQVTM, ANQGSEA. The CDR3 has 13 amino acids. The ends were cut back, 3 bases at V and 5 bases at J, with 11 bases in the middle. Here the CDR3 reads CSVERGAENIQYF. In DNA form, the CDR3 reads TGCAGCGTTGAGAGGGGGGCGGAAAACATTCAGTACTTC. The full variable domain, with the rest looked up from reference TRBV29-1 and TRBJ2-4, is SAVISQKPSRDICQRGTSLTIQCQVDSQVTMMFWYRQQPGQSLTLIATANQGSEATYESGFVIDKFPISRPNLTFSTLTVSNMSPEDSSIYLCSVERGAENIQYFGAGTRLSVL.

The gene calls are TRBV28 and TRBJ2-2; weak D call: TRBD2 (7 bases). V was trimmed by 7 bases and J by 4 bases, leaving 19 bases between them. This CDR3 spans 16 amino acids. Germline CDR1 and CDR2: MDHEN and SYDVKM. CDR3 loop: CASIGGPGAGTGELFF. CDR3 sequence (DNA): TGTGCCAGCATCGGGGGGCCAGGGGCCGGCACCGGGGAGCTGTTTTTT.

There are many counts of this clonotype. This chain uses TRBV4-3 with TRBJ1-5; no firm D call. V was pared by 0 bases and J by 7 bases, with 7 bases between. The CDR3 is 13 amino acids. CDR1 LGHNA and CDR2 YSLEER come from the germline V gene. The CDR3 DNA reads as TGCGCCAGCAGCCAAGATCCCGGCCAGCCCCAGCATTTT. Its translation is CASSQDPGQPQHF.

This clonotype was seen more than once but under ten times. The chain recombines TRBV18 with TRBJ2-3, with D maybe TRBD1 (5 bases). CDR1 KGHSH and CDR2 LQKENI come from the germline V gene. The CDR3 is 14 amino acids. V lost 6 bases to trimming and J lost 2 bases, with 12 bases between them. The CDR3 is CASSTTASTDTQYF. CDR3 nucleotide sequence: TGTGCCAGCTCCACGACAGCATCCACAGATACGCAGTATTTT.